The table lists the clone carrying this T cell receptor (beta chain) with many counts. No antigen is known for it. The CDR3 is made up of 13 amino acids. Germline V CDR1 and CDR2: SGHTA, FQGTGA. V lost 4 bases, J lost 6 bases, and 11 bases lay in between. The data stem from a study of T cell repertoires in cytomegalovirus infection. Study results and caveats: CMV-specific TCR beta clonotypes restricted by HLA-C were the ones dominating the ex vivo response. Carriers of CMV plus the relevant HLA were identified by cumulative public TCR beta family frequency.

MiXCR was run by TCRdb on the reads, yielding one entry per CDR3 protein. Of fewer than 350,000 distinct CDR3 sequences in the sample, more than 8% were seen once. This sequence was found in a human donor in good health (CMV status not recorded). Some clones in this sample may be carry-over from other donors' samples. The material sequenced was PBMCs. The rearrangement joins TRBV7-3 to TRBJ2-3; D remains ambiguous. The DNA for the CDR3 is TGTGCCAGCAGCTCGACCTCATGGGATACGCAGTATTTT. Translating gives CASSSTSWDTQYF.